These T cell receptor beta chains were read from a single sample in a study of PD-L1 blockade in urothelial cancer. Clones were read by immunoSEQ multiplex PCR, and TCRdb kept only the in-frame ones, dropping some. The data show about 50,000 clones, 79% seen once. This sample comprised PBMCs, obtained around atezolizumab (anti-PD-L1) treatment. These receptors were collected from a man between 65 and 85 years old with urothelial cancer. CDR3s include the opening cysteine and the closing phenylalanine or tryptophan. A D gene is named only where the DNA matches it firmly. Clone size is shown for a subset of rows, as once, few, many or a class of expanded clone.

j_call v_call d_call clone_size cdr3_aa cdr3_nt
TRBJ1-1 TRBV27 . once CASHGWGVKAFF TGTGCCAGCCACGGGTGGGGGGTTAAGGCTTTCTTT
TRBJ2-3 TRBV4-2 TRBD1 . CASSLTTGALDTQYF TGTGCCAGCAGCCTAACGACAGGGGCCTTGGATACGCAGTATTTT
TRBJ1-2 TRBV2 . once CASSADRANYGYTF TGTGCCAGCAGTGCGGACAGAGCAAACTATGGCTACACCTTC
TRBJ2-2 TRBV11-2 TRBD2 . CASSSRLAGELTDTGELFF TGTGCCAGCAGCTCCCGACTAGCGGGAGAGTTGACGGACACCGGGGAGCTGTTTTTT
TRBJ2-1 TRBV5-1 . . CASSLLLSGTSTLISYNEQFF TGCGCCAGCAGCTTGCTACTGTCCGGGACATCCACCCTTATCTCGTACAATGAGCAGTTCTTC
TRBJ2-7 TRBV6-6 TRBD2 . CASRIPAGGTYEQYF TGTGCCAGCAGAATCCCAGCGGGAGGAACCTACGAGCAGTACTTC
TRBJ2-2 TRBV9 . . CASSVVETPITGELFF TGTGCCAGCAGCGTAGTCGAGACTCCGATCACCGGGGAGCTGTTTTTT
TRBJ1-1 TRBV28 TRBD1 . CASSSGLDRGTEAFF TGTGCCAGCAGTTCGGGCTTAGACAGGGGGACTGAAGCTTTCTTT
TRBJ2-7 TRBV5-1 TRBD2 . CASSLTSGAYYEQYF TGCGCCAGCAGCCTTACTAGCGGAGCCTACTACGAGCAGTACTTC
TRBJ1-2 TRBV30 . . CAWSVRRLVRYGYTF TGTGCCTGGAGTGTAAGACGCCTAGTTCGCTATGGCTACACCTTC
TRBJ1-4 TRBV19 . . CASKNSLFPATNEKLFF TGTGCCAGTAAGAACAGCCTCTTCCCTGCAACTAATGAAAAACTGTTTTTT
TRBJ2-5 TRBV10-1 . . CASSERGIGETQYF TGCGCCAGCAGTGAGAGGGGAATCGGAGAGACCCAGTACTTC